The clone carrying this T cell receptor beta chain was seen once. Its antigen remains unknown. The authors obtained roughly 1.8 micrograms of genomic DNA from cryopreserved PBMCs for TCR beta libraries. This table comes from immunoSEQ multiplex PCR, and its TCRdb copy is limited to in-frame clones, with some not included. This sample has fewer than 200,000 clones; more than 80% occur once, and the top ten carry less than 6%. The CDR3 spans 11 residues. V gave up 3 bases and J gave up 9 bases, with 9 bases separating them. The germline V gene encodes CDR1 MNHEY and CDR2 SMNVEV (reference sequence). This entry comes from a study of cytotoxic CD8 clonotypes in ibrutinib-treated CLL. Whole-study findings and limits: The times at which samples were taken varied between sustained-remission and progressing patients. Rare overall, public clonotypes shrank or held steady under therapy. Baseline clonality, higher than in age-matched healthy donors, tracked circulating CD8+ T-cell counts.

This TCR derives from a human donor with chronic lymphocytic leukemia. The material was PBMCs, obtained after 24 months of ibrutinib treatment. The genes are TRBV27 and TRBJ2-7; D call uncertain. The CDR3: CASSLGVAQYF. The CDR3, as DNA: TGTGCCAGCAGTTTGGGCGTTGCGCAGTACTTC.